A selection of T cell receptor beta chains follows, all from one sample in a study of CD8+CD57+ T cells in acquired aplastic anemia. TCRdb reprocessed the reads via MiXCR and lists one record per CDR3 protein. The table shows 170,000 or so distinct CDR3 sequences, with 45% to 50% occurring only once. Sequencing was performed on sorted CD4+, CD8+, or CD8+CD57+ T cells (not recorded which) from PBMCs. The receptors were sampled from a human donor with aplastic anemia. Both conserved end residues are part of each CDR3. Each record gives: D gene, clone size, CDR3 length, V gene, J gene, CDR3 protein, CDR3 DNA. A D gene is named only where the DNA matches it firmly. Clone size is shown for a subset of rows, as once, few, many or a class of expanded clone.

D: .; size: .; length: 16; V: TRBV7-9; J: TRBJ1-1; CDR3: CASTPQGRGTNTEAFF; DNA: TGTGCCAGCACCCCCCAGGGGAGGGGCACGAACACTGAAGCTTTCTTT
D: .; size: .; length: 14; V: TRBV24-1; J: TRBJ2-7; CDR3: CATSVGGSAHEQYF; DNA: TGTGCCACCAGTGTAGGTGGGAGTGCCCACGAGCAGTACTTC
D: TRBD1; size: .; length: 15; V: TRBV9; J: TRBJ1-1; CDR3: CASSPAGQGHTEAFF; DNA: TGTGCCAGCAGCCCTGCTGGACAGGGGCACACTGAAGCTTTCTTT
D: .; size: once; length: 13; V: TRBV29-1; J: TRBJ2-7; CDR3: CSVATESSYEQYF; DNA: TGCAGCGTCGCGACAGAGAGCTCCTACGAGCAGTACTTC
D: TRBD2; size: few; length: 18; V: TRBV10-3; J: TRBJ2-5; CDR3: CAISDVGSGKPGEETQYF; DNA: TGTGCCATCAGTGATGTTGGTAGCGGGAAACCAGGGGAAGAGACCCAGTACTTC
D: TRBD2; size: once; length: 13; V: TRBV20-1; J: TRBJ2-7; CDR3: CSARRGGRYEQYF; DNA: TGCAGTGCTCGGCGGGGGGGCCGGTACGAGCAGTACTTC
D: .; size: many; length: 18; V: TRBV7-6; J: TRBJ2-7; CDR3: CASSLDQGLRQAYYEQYF; DNA: TGTGCCAGCAGCTTAGACCAGGGATTAAGGCAAGCCTACTACGAGCAGTACTTC
D: .; size: .; length: 12; V: TRBV10-3; J: TRBJ1-1; CDR3: CAISVGVTEAFF; DNA: TGTGCCATCAGTGTGGGGGTCACTGAAGCTTTCTTT
D: TRBD2; size: .; length: 19; V: TRBV12-3/TRBV12-4; J: TRBJ2-7; CDR3: CAGSCGGGGSWSGAGEQYF; DNA: TGTGCCGGCAGTTGCGGCGGGGGGGGCTCTTGGAGTGGAGCGGGCGAGCAGTACTTC
D: TRBD2; size: .; length: 13; V: TRBV11-3; J: TRBJ2-1; CDR3: CASSWSGSSEQFF; DNA: TGTGCCAGCTCGTGGAGCGGGAGTAGTGAGCAGTTCTTC
D: TRBD1; size: .; length: 15; V: TRBV9; J: TRBJ2-7; CDR3: CASRERRQGAYEQYF; DNA: TGTGCCAGCAGGGAGCGGAGACAGGGGGCCTACGAGCAGTACTTC
D: .; size: .; length: 13; V: TRBV7-2; J: TRBJ2-7; CDR3: CASSIEDSYEQYF; DNA: TGTGCCAGTAGTATCGAAGACAGCTACGAGCAGTACTTC
D: TRBD1; size: few; length: 14; V: TRBV27; J: TRBJ2-7; CDR3: CASSHTGGGYEQYF; DNA: TGTGCCAGCAGTCACACAGGGGGCGGGTACGAGCAGTACTTC
D: .; size: once; length: 12; V: TRBV5-6; J: TRBJ2-1; CDR3: CASSLGGDRRFF; DNA: TGTGCCAGCAGCTTAGGGGGTGACAGGCGGTTCTTC
D: .; size: few; length: 16; V: TRBV7-6; J: TRBJ1-6; CDR3: CASSLAPGARSSPLHF; DNA: TGTGCCAGCAGCTTAGCGCCAGGCGCTCGCAGCTCACCCCTCCACTTT
D: TRBD2; size: few; length: 18; V: TRBV12-3/TRBV12-4; J: TRBJ2-1; CDR3: CASSSGTSGSGPYNEQFF; DNA: TGTGCCAGCAGTTCCGGGACTAGCGGGAGCGGACCCTACAATGAGCAGTTCTTC
D: TRBD2; size: .; length: 16; V: TRBV19; J: TRBJ2-7; CDR3: CASSIPSGRGSNEQYF; DNA: TGTGCCAGTAGTATCCCCTCAGGGAGGGGATCTAATGAGCAGTACTTC
D: .; size: .; length: 12; V: TRBV7-9; J: TRBJ1-1; CDR3: CASTQANTEAFF; DNA: TGTGCCAGCACCCAGGCGAACACTGAAGCTTTCTTT
D: .; size: .; length: 13; V: TRBV2; J: TRBJ2-3; CDR3: CASSPRWGDTQYF; DNA: TGTGCCAGCAGCCCTCGCTGGGGAGATACACAGTATTTT
D: .; size: few; length: 12; V: TRBV2; J: TRBJ1-4; CDR3: CASGPTNEKLFF; DNA: TGTGCCAGCGGGCCAACTAATGAAAAACTGTTTTTT
D: .; size: many; length: 16; V: TRBV24-1; J: TRBJ2-2; CDR3: CATSDLSGLNTGELFF; DNA: TGTGCCACCAGTGATTTATCAGGGCTGAACACCGGGGAGCTGTTTTTT
D: .; size: many; length: 14; V: TRBV12-3/TRBV12-4; J: TRBJ2-5; CDR3: CASSYWGPQETQYF; DNA: TGTGCCAGCAGTTACTGGGGACCACAAGAGACCCAGTACTTC